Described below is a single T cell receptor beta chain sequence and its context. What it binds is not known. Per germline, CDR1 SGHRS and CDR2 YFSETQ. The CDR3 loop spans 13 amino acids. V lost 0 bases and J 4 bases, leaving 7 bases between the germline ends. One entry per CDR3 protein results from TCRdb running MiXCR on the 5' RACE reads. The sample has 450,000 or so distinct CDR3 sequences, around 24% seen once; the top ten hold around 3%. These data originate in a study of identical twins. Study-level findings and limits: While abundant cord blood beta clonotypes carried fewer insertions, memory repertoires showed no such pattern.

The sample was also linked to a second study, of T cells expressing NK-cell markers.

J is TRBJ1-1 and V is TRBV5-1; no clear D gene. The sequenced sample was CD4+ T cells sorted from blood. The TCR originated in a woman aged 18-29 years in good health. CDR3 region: CASSLAEGTEAFF. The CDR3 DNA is TGCGCCAGCAGCTTGGCTGAGGGCACTGAAGCTTTCTTT. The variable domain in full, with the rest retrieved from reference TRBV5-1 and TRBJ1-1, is KAGVTQTPRYLIKTRGQQVTLSCSPISGHRSVSWYQQTPGQGLQFLFEYFSETQRNKGNFPGRFSGRQFSNSRSEMNVSTLELGDSALYLCASSLAEGTEAFFGQGTRLTVV.